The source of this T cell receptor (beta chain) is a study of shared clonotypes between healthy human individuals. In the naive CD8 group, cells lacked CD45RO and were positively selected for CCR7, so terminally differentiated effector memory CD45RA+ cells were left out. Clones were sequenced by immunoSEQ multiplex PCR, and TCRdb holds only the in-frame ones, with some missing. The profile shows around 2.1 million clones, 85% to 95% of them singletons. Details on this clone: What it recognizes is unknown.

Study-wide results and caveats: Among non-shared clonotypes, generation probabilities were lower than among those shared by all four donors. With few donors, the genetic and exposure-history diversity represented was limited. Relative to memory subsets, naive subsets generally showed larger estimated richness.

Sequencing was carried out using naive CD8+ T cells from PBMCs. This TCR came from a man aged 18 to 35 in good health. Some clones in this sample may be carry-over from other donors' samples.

This CDR3 reads CASSQVQGRYEQYF. The DNA of the CDR3 is TGCGCCAGCAGCCAAGTTCAGGGAAGGTACGAGCAGTACTTC. This chain uses TRBV4-1 with TRBJ2-5; D might be TRBD1 (5 bases). The J call is doubtful: the DNA matches TRBJ2-7 better. Germline V gene sequence: CDR1 MGHRA, CDR2 YSYEKL. The CDR3 runs 14 residues.